This T cell receptor (beta chain) is drawn from a study of identifying expanded T cells in peripheral blood. The V gene's germline CDR1 is MRHNA and CDR2 SNTAGT. CDR3 length: 14 amino acids. V was shortened by 3 bases and J by 8 bases, with 14 bases between the two germline ends. This clone was detected many times. The target antigen is unknown. Overall study results and limits: Differentially abundant clones: 0.95 to 1.5 between replicates, 16.4 at about two weeks, around 19 at four.

Only in-frame clones appear in the TCRdb table, and some are missing; sequencing was by immunoSEQ multiplex PCR. Of tens of thousands of clones listed, about 89% were seen once; the top ten hold approximately 4.7%. Sequencing was done on a sample of blood. The sequence came from a person aged 18 to 75 in good health. V is TRBV6-4 and J is TRBJ1-5; tentative D call: TRBD1 (5 bases). Written as DNA, the CDR3 is TGTGCCAGCAGTGAGGGACCAGGAGGGAAGCCCCAGCATTTT. As protein: CASSEGPGGKPQHF.